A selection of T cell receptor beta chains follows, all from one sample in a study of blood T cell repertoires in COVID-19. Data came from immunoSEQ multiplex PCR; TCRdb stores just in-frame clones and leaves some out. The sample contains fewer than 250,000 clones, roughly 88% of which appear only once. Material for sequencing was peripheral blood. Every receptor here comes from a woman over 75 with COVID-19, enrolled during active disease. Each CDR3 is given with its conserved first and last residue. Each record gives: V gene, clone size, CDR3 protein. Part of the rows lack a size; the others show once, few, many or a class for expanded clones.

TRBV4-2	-	CASSHESGQGNEQFF
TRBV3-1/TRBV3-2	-	CASSPSPSFGYTF
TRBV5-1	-	CASSTSQGGTDTQYF
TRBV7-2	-	CASSYDRGNQPQHF
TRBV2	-	CASSVARDMNTEAFF
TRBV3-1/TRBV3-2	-	CASSQGLSGNTIYF
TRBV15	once	CATSRGWGYEGETQYF
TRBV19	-	CASSTSGYSNQPQHF
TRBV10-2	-	CASSEGGLGYTF
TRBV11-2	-	CASSPRLAGQETQYF
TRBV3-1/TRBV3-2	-	CASSQEDRKLYGYTF
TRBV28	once	CASSPTSGGVQETQYF
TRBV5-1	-	CASRPELTGQMGYTF
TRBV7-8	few	CASSTRQVAGYTF
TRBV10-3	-	CAISRDRDGTEAFF
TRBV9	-	CASSDGTGEDLGYGYTF
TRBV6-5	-	CASRGRDRGETQYF
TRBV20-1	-	CSAKLSEQFF
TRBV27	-	CASSPGQAAGGYTF
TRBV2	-	CASSEQGAGNEQFF
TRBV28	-	CASSSPGQGVGELFF
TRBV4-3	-	CASSQDVYGNNYGYTF